The 7 T cell receptor beta chains below were found in one sample sequenced in a study of cytomegalovirus exposure and HLA in healthy donors (dated by TCRdb to about 2017). Libraries were made using the immunoSEQ multiplex PCR assay. For the multiplex PCR, a mixture combining 60 forward primers for TCR Vbeta segments and 13 reverse primers for TCR Jbeta segments was used. The table was pulled from immuneACCESS by TCRdb, which kept in-frame rearrangements only. Such tables lose some clones; where checked, under half of the loss comes from unresolved V genes, and the rest has no known cause. The table for this sample records 160,000 or so clones. The ten largest clones represent around 1.9% of the sample. The sample taken for sequencing was PBMCs. Source of these receptors: a man aged 25-45 years in good health and CMV-seronegative.

The chain couples TRBV19 to TRBJ2-6; D might be TRBD2 (5 bases). The V end was cut by 10 bases, the J end by 1 base, with 8 bases between. The CDR3 spans 13 residues. CDR1 and CDR2 (germline): LNHDA, SQIVND (reference sequence). The CDR3: CATTGSGANVLTF. In DNA, the CDR3 is TGTGCCACGACGGGGTCTGGGGCCAACGTCCTGACTTTC. The complete variable domain, with remaining parts taken from reference TRBV19 and TRBJ2-6, reads DGGITQSPKYLFRKEGQNVTLSCEQNLNHDAMYWYRQDPGQGLRLIYYSQIVNDFQKGDIAEGYSVSREKKESFPLTVTSAQKNPTAFYLCATTGSGANVLTFGAGSRLTVL.

The chain employs TRBV11-2 and TRBJ2-7, with D possibly TRBD2 on 7 matching bases. The CDR3 consists of 14 residues. The germline V gene has CDR1 SGHAT and CDR2 FQNNGV. The germline V and J ends were trimmed by 1 base and 2 bases, with 9 bases remaining between them. Here the CDR3 reads CASSLGRGPYEQYF. CDR3 nucleotide sequence: TGTGCCAGCAGCTTAGGGCGGGGGCCCTACGAGCAGTACTTC.

The chain carries TRBV18 and TRBJ2-2, with 8 bases lining up with TRBD2. V lost 1 base, J lost 0 bases, and 1 base stayed unmatched. The CDR3 contains 16 residues. Germline CDR1 reads KGHSH; CDR2 reads LQKENI. The CDR3 loop reads CASSPRRGANTGELFF. The CDR3 nucleotides read TGTGCCAGCTCACCACGGCGGGGGGCGAACACCGGGGAGCTGTTTTTT.

Written as DNA, the CDR3 is TGTGCCAGCAGTCCCGGGACAGGGGGCAATGGCTACACCTTC. Residues: CASSPGTGGNGYTF. This chain joins TRBV28 and TRBJ1-2, with 12 bases aligning to TRBD1. Germline lookup yields CDR1 MDHEN and CDR2 SYDVKM. Trimming cost V 5 bases and J 6 bases; bases outside gene matches: 4. This CDR3 contains 14 residues.

The chain links TRBV5-4 to TRBJ1-1, with 8 bases matching TRBD1. Germline V lookup: CDR1 SGHNT, CDR2 YYREEE (reference sequence). The CDR3 length is 15 residues. V lost 0 bases and J lost 5; bases outside the gene matches: 6. CDR3 sequence reads: CASSLGQGLGTEAFF. CDR3 sequence (DNA): TGTGCCAGCAGCTTGGGACAGGGGTTGGGAACTGAAGCTTTCTTT.

The chain employs TRBV7-9 and TRBJ2-5; 11 bases align to TRBD2. Germline assignment: CDR1 SEHNR and CDR2 FQNEAQ (reference sequence). The CDR3 runs 15 residues. V trimming: 5 bases; J trimming: 5 bases; junction bases outside the gene matches: 7. This chain's CDR3 is CASSRTSGFYETQYF. For the CDR3, the DNA is TGTGCCAGCAGCCGGACTAGCGGGTTTTACGAGACCCAGTACTTC.

This sequence joins TRBV19 and TRBJ2-5, with TRBD1 matching 7 bases. V shed 6 bases, J shed 3 bases, and the junction held 7 bases outside the gene matches. The germline CDR1 and CDR2 sequences are LNHDA and SQIVND (reference sequence). The CDR3 runs 14 residues. The CDR3 bases are TGTGCCAGTAGGCTACCTGGGACAGAAGAGACCCAGTACTTC. This gives the protein CASRLPGTEETQYF.